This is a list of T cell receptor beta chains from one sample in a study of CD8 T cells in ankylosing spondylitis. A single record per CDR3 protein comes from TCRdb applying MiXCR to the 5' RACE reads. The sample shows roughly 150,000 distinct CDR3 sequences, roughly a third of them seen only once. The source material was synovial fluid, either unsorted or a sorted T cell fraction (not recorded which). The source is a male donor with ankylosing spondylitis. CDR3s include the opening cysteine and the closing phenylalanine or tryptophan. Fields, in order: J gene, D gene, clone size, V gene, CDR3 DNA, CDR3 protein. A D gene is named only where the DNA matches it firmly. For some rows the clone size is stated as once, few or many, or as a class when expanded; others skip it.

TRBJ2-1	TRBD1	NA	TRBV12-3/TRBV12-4	TGTGCCAGCAGTTCATGGGGACAGAGCTCCTACAATGAGCAGTTCTTC	CASSSWGQSSYNEQFF
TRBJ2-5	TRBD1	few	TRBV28	TGTGCCAGCAGCACCTCGGGACAGGCTAAAGAGACCCAGTACTTC	CASSTSGQAKETQYF
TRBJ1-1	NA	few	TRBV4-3	TGCGCCAGCAGCCAAGAGAGGGGAACTGAAGCTTTCTTT	CASSQERGTEAFF
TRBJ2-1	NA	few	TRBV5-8	TGTGCCAGCAGCTTGACAGGGCGAATCTCATACAATGAGCAGTTCTTC	CASSLTGRISYNEQFF
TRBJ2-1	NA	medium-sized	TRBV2	TGTGCCAGCAACACCGACTCCTACAATGAGCAGTTCTTC	CASNTDSYNEQFF
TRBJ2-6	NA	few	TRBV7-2	TGTGCCAGCTCCCCCGGCTACTCTGGGGCCAACGTCCTGACTTTC	CASSPGYSGANVLTF
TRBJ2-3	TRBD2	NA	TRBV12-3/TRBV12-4	TGTGCCAGCAGTCGTGGTAGCGGGGGGGGGTTAGGCCGCACAGATACGCAGTATTTT	CASSRGSGGGLGRTDTQYF
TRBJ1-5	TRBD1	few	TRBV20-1	TGCAGTGCTAGTATGGGACAGGGTAGCAATCAGCCCCAGCATTTT	CSASMGQGSNQPQHF
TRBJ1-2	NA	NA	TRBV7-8	TGTGCCAGCAGCCCCGGGACTGAATATGGCTACACCTTC	CASSPGTEYGYTF
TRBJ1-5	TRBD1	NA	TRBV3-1	TGTGCCAGCAGCCGACAGGGGGCAGGTCAGCCCCAGCATTTT	CASSRQGAGQPQHF
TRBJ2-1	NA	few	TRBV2	TGTGCCAGCGGGACTCCTGGGGTGGGTGAGCAGTTCTTC	CASGTPGVGEQFF
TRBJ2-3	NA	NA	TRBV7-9	TGTGCCAGCGGGCCGTGGGAGATGAGGAATACGCAGTATTTT	CASGPWEMRNTQYF
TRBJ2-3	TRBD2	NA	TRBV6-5	TGTGCCAGCAGTTCGGGACTAGCGGGGGACACAGATACGCAGTATTTT	CASSSGLAGDTDTQYF
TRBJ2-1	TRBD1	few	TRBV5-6	TGTGCCAGCAGCTGGGGGACAGGGAGCGGACGCAATGAGCAGTTCTTC	CASSWGTGSGRNEQFF
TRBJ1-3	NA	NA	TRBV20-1	TGCAGTGCCTTAATTCGGGGACTCTCTGGAAACACCATATATTTT	CSALIRGLSGNTIYF
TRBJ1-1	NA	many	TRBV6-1	TGTGCCAGCAGTGTTAGCAAGGGGACTGAAGCTTTCTTT	CASSVSKGTEAFF
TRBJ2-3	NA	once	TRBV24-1	TGTGCCACCAGTGATTTGGGTGCGGGAACCACAGATACGCAGTATTTT	CATSDLGAGTTDTQYF
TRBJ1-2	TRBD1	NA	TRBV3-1	TGTGCCAGCAGCCAAGAATGGACAGGAGGCTATGGCTACACCTTC	CASSQEWTGGYGYTF
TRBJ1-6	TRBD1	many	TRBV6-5	TGTGCCAGCAGTTACGGGGACCCAGACAGGGGGGATTCACCCCTCCACTTT	CASSYGDPDRGDSPLHF
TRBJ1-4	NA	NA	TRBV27	TGTGCCAGCAGTTTTATCCGGGGGCGTGGCGAAAAACTGTTTTTT	CASSFIRGRGEKLFF
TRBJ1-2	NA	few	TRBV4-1	TGCGCCAGCAGCCAAGATCCGCTGGCCCGGGGCTACACCTTC	CASSQDPLARGYTF
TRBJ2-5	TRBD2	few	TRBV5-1	TGCGCCAGCAGCTTTTTTGCCGGGGGGTACCAAGAGACCCAGTACTTC	CASSFFAGGYQETQYF
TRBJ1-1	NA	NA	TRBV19	TGTGCCAGTAGATTTCGAAAGGAGGGCACTGAAGCTTTCTTT	CASRFRKEGTEAFF
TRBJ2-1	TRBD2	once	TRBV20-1	TGCAGTGCTAGTGCCACCGGGAGGGGCAACAATGAGCAGTTCTTC	CSASATGRGNNEQFF
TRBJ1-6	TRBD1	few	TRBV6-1	TGTGCCAGCAAAACGAGGGGGCCCTTCCCTTCACCCCTCCACTTT	CASKTRGPFPSPLHF
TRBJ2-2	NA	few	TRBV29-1	TGCAGCGTTGGAGGCCGTCAGGGCACCGGGGAGCTGTTTTTT	CSVGGRQGTGELFF
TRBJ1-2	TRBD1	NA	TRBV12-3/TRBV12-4	TGTGCCAGCAGTATGGACAGGGTTGGCTACACCTTC	CASSMDRVGYTF
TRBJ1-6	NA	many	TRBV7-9	TGTGCCAGCAGCTCAGGTGCAGGGTTCTATAATTCACCCCTCCACTTT	CASSSGAGFYNSPLHF
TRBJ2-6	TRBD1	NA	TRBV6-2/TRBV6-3	TGTGCCAGCAGTAGGGACAGGGGGTATGGGGCCAACGTCCTGACTTTC	CASSRDRGYGANVLTF
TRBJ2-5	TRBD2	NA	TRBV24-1	TGTGCCACGTGGACTAGCGGGAGGCCGTTACACCAAGAGACCCAGTACTTC	CATWTSGRPLHQETQYF
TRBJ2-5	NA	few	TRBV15	TGTGCCACCAGCAGAGTCGGGGCCGAGGGGGGTCAGTACTTC	CATSRVGAEGGQYF
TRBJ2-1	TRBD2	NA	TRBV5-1	TGCGCCAGCAGCCTGGCGTGGGAGGGCTACAATGAGCAGTTCTTC	CASSLAWEGYNEQFF
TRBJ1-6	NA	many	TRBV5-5	TGTGCCAGCAGCTACGAGATTGAGTTCTCACCCCTCCACTTT	CASSYEIEFSPLHF